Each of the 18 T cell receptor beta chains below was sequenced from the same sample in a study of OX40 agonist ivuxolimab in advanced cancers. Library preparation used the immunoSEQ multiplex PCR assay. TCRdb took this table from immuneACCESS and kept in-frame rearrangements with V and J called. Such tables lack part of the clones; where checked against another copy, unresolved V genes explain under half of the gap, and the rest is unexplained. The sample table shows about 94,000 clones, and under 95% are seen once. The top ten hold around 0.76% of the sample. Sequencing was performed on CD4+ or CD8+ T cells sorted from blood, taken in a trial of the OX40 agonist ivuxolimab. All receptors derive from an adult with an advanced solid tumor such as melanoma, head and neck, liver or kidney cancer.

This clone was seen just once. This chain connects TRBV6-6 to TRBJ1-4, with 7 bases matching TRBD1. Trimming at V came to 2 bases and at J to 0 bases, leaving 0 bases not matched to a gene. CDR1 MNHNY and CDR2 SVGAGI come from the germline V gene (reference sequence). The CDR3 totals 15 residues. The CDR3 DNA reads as TGTGCCAGCAGTTACACAGGGGCAACTAATGAAAAACTGTTTTTT. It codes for CASSYTGATNEKLFF.

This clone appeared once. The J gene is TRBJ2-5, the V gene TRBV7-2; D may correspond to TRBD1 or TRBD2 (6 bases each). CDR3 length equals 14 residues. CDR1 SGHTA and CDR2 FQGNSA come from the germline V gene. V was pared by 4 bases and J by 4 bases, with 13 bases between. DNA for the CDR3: TGTGCCAGCAGCTCCCTCGGGGGCAGAGAGACCCAGTACTTC. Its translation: CASSSLGGRETQYF.

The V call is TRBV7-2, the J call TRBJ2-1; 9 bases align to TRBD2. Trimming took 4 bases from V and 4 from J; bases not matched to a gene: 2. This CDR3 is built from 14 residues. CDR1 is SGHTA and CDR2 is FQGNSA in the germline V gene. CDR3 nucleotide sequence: TGTGCCAGCAGCTATACTAGCGGGTACAATGAGCAGTTCTTC. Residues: CASSYTSGYNEQFF. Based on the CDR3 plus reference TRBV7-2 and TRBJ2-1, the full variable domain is GAGVSQSPSNKVTEKGKDVELRCDPISGHTALYWYRQSLGQGLEFLIYFQGNSAPDKSGLPSDRFSAERTGGSVSTLTIQRTQQEDSAVYLCASSYTSGYNEQFFGPGTRLTVL.

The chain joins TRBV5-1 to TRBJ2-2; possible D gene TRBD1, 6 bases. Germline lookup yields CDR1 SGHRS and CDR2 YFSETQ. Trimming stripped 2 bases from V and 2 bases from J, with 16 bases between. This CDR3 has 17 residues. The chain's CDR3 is CASSLRTADFNTGELFF. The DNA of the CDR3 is TGCGCCAGCAGCTTAAGGACAGCAGATTTCAACACCGGGGAGCTGTTTTTT.

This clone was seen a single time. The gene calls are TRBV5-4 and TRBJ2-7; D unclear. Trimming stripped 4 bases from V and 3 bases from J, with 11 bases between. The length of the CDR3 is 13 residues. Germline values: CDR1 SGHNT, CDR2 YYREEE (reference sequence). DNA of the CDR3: TGTGCCAGCAGCCCCGACTCCCTCTACGAGCAGTACTTC. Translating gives CASSPDSLYEQYF.

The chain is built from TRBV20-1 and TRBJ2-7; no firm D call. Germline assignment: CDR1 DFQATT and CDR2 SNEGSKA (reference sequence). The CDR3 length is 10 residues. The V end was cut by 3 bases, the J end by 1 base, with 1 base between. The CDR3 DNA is TGCAGTGCTAGTTCCTACGAGCAGTACTTC. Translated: CSASSYEQYF.

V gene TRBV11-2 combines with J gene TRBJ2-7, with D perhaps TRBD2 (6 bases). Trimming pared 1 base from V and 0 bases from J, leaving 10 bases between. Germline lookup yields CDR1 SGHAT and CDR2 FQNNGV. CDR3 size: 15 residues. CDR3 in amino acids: CASSLAPRGSYEQYF. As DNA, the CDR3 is TGTGCCAGCAGCTTAGCCCCGCGGGGCTCCTACGAGCAGTACTTC.

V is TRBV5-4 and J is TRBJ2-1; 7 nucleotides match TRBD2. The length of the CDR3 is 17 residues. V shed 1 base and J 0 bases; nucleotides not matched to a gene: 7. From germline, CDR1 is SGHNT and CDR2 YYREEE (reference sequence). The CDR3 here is CASSLPRGGGSYNEQFF. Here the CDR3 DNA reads TGTGCCAGCAGCTTGCCGCGCGGCGGGGGCTCCTACAATGAGCAGTTCTTC.

The CDR3 sequence: CASSAGNTGANVLTF. CDR3 bases: TGTGCCAGCTCTGCGGGAAATACTGGGGCCAACGTCCTGACTTTC. V is TRBV7-8 and J is TRBJ2-6; a possible D gene is TRBD2 (6 bases). There are 15 residues in the CDR3. CDR1 SGHVS and CDR2 FQNEAQ come from the germline V gene. Trimming took 8 bases from V and 2 from J, leaving 13 bases between them. The full variable domain, with the rest looked up from reference TRBV7-8 and TRBJ2-6, is GAGVSQSPRYKVAKRGQDVALRCDPISGHVSLFWYQQALGQGPEFLTYFQNEAQLDKSGLPSDRFFAERPEGSVSTLKIQRTQQEDSAVYLCASSAGNTGANVLTFGAGSRLTVL.

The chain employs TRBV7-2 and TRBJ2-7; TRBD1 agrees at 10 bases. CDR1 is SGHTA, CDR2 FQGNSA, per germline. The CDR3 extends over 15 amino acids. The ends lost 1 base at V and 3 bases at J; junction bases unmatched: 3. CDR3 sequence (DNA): TGTGCCAGCAGCTTAGAGGGGACAGGGGACTACGAGCAGTACTTC. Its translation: CASSLEGTGDYEQYF.

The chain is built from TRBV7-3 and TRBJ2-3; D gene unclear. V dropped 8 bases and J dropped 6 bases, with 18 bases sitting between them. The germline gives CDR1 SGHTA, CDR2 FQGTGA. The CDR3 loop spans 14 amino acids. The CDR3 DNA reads TGTGCCAGCGCACGACGGTCCCGCCAGGATACGCAGTATTTT. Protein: CASARRSRQDTQYF.

CDR3 in DNA: TGTGCCAGCAGTGAAGGCGCTTGGCCCAATCAGCCCCAGCATTTT. Amino acid sequence: CASSEGAWPNQPQHF. This sequence joins TRBV6-1 and TRBJ1-5, with no clear D. The CDR3 spans 15 residues. The V end was cut by 1 base, the J end by 3 bases, with 10 bases between. CDR1 is MNHNS, CDR2 SASEGT, per germline.

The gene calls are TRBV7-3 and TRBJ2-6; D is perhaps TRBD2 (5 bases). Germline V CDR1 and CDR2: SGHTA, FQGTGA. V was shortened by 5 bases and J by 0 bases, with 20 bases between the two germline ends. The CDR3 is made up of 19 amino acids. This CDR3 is CASSTNFGGPSSGANVLTF. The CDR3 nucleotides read TGTGCCAGCAGCACCAACTTTGGCGGGCCAAGCTCTGGGGCCAACGTCCTGACTTTC.

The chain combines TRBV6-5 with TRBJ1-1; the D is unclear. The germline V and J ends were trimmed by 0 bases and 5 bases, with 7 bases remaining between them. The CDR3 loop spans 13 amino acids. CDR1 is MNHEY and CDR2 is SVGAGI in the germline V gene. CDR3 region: CASSYSSSTEAFF. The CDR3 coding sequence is TGTGCCAGCAGTTACTCGTCCAGTACTGAAGCTTTCTTT.

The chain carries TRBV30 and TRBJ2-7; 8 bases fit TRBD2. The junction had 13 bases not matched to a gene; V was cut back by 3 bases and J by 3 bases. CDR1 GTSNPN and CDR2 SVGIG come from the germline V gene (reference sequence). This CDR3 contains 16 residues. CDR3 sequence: CAWSGGYSLAVYEQYF. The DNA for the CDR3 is TGTGCCTGGAGCGGGGGGTACTCACTAGCGGTCTACGAGCAGTACTTC.

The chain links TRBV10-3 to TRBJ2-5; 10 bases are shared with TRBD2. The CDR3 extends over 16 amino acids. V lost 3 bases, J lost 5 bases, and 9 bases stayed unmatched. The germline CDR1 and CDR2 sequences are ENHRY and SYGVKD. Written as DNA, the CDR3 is TGTGCCATCAGTGACTCAAGCGGGAGGGCTGGGGAGACCCAGTACTTC. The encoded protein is CAISDSSGRAGETQYF.

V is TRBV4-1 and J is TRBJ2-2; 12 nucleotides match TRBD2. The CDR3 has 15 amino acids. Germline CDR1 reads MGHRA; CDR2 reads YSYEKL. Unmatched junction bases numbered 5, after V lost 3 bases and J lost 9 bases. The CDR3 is CASSHGLAGNRELFF. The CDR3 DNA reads TGCGCCAGCAGCCATGGACTAGCGGGGAATAGGGAGCTGTTTTTT.

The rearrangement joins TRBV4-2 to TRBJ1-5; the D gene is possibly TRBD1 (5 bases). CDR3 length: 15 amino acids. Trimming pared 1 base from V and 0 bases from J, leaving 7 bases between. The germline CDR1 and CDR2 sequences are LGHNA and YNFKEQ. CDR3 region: CASSQGDHSNQPQHF. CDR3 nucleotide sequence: TGTGCCAGCAGCCAAGGGGACCATAGCAATCAGCCCCAGCATTTT.